A selection of T cell receptor beta chains follows, all from one sample in a study of OX40 agonist ivuxolimab in advanced cancers. Generated by immunoSEQ multiplex PCR, the TCRdb table keeps only in-frame clones and is missing some. The table has over 20,000 clones, just over 85% seen once. The sequencing used CD4+ or CD8+ T cells sorted from blood, collected in a trial of the OX40 agonist ivuxolimab. Receptors were obtained from an adult with an advanced solid tumor such as melanoma, head and neck, liver or kidney cancer. CDR3s include the opening cysteine and the closing phenylalanine or tryptophan. D genes are given only for firm matches. Rows may omit the clone size; those that give it use once, few, many or a size class.

d_call	j_call	v_call	clone_size	cdr3_aa	cdr3_nt
TRBD2	TRBJ2-5	TRBV18	.	CASRQPGGVLGETQYF	TGTGCCAGCCGACAGCCGGGGGGAGTTTTAGGAGAGACCCAGTACTTC
.	TRBJ2-7	TRBV2	.	CASMSTVSYEQYF	TGTGCCAGCATGAGTACTGTCTCCTACGAGCAGTACTTC
.	TRBJ2-6	TRBV6-6	.	CASRVSSGANVLTF	TGTGCCAGCCGGGTGAGCTCTGGGGCCAACGTCCTGACTTTC
.	TRBJ1-6	TRBV14	few	CASSQLRSLNNSPLHF	TGTGCCAGCAGCCAATTGAGGTCCCTTAATAATTCACCCCTCCACTTT
.	TRBJ1-2	TRBV7-9	.	CASSLENYGYTF	TGTGCCAGCAGCTTAGAGAACTATGGCTACACCTTC
.	TRBJ2-7	TRBV27	.	CASRLLSVSPREQYF	TGTGCCAGCAGACTATTGAGCGTGTCCCCGCGAGAGCAGTACTTC
.	TRBJ2-7	TRBV28	.	CASSNDSYEQYF	TGTGCCAGCAGTAATGATTCCTACGAGCAGTACTTC
.	TRBJ2-1	TRBV6-1	.	CASIRGLNEQFF	TGTGCCAGCATCCGGGGCCTGAATGAGCAGTTCTTC
.	TRBJ2-1	TRBV19	.	CASSTGPEQFF	TGTGCCAGTAGTACCGGACCCGAGCAGTTCTTC
TRBD1	TRBJ2-1	TRBV7-3	.	CASRSGTGSYNEQFF	TGTGCCAGCAGATCCGGGACAGGCTCCTACAATGAGCAGTTCTTC
.	TRBJ1-1	TRBV13	few	CASSPHLGGGTEAFF	TGTGCCAGCAGCCCACATTTGGGGGGTGGCACTGAAGCTTTCTTT